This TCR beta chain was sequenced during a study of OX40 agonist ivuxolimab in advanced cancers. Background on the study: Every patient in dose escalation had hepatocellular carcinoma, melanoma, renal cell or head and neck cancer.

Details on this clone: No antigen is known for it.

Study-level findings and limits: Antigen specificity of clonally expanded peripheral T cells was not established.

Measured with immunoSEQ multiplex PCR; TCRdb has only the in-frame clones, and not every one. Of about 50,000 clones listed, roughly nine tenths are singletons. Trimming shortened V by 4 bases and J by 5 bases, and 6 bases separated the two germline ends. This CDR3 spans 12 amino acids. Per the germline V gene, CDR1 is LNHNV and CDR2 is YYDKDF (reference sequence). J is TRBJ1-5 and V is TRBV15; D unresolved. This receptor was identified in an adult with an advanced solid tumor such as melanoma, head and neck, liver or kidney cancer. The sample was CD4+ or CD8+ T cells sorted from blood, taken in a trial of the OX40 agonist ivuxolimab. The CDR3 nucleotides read TGTGCCACCAGCACCTCTTATCAGCCCCAGCATTTT. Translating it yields CATSTSYQPQHF.